This TCR beta chain was recovered during a study of CD8 T cells in Susac syndrome (dated by TCRdb to about 2019). For the wider study: Repertoire sequencing was used to test whether CD8+ T cell activation and differentiation in Susac syndrome was antigen driven.

RNA was extracted using the RNeasy kit, and about 0.5 to 1 ug of the RNA was reverse transcribed with random hexamers. The immunoSEQ multiplex PCR assay, which covers 54 Vbeta and 13 Jbeta segments, was used to amplify TCR beta CDR3 regions. PCR amplification bias was corrected by using a synthetic template baseline for primer optimization and computational correction. Regarding the original processing steps: Reads were assigned to V, D and J genes according to IMGT and analyzed in immunoSEQ Analyzer, with only productive sequences retained. Clonality was computed as one minus Shannon entropy normalized by log2 of the number of productive unique sequences. For each patient and control, public and private clones were evaluated within the 100 most prevalent clones. Clones were defined as Susac-specific when absent from the healthy and MS cohorts, from about 1,100 published viral clones and from other ImmuneACCESS disease sequences. The public reads were reanalyzed by TCRdb: fastp trimming at Q25, MiXCR alignment, in-frame beta chains only. Rows with a matching CDR3 protein are joined into one entry that keeps the most common DNA and genes. TCRdb, not the authors, supplied the V and J calls. This sample has 100,000 to 150,000 distinct CDR3 sequences in its table, and around 94% of those were observed once. Around 0.12% of the sample belongs to the ten largest clones.

Relative to germline, V is 4 bases shorter and J is 1 base shorter, with 18 bases between their ends. CDR1 SGHRS and CDR2 YFSETQ were looked up in the germline V gene. The CDR3 has 17 amino acids, counting the end cysteine and phenylalanine. This entry keeps only the CDR3 DNA: 51 bases, framed from base 1. Overall study results and their limits: The TCR sequencing and HLA analysis was acknowledged to have included a relatively small number of individuals.

High-throughput TCR beta sequencing profiled peripheral blood CD8+ and CD4+ T cells from healthy donors, Susac syndrome patients and multiple sclerosis patients. Treatment-naive patients with stable or active relapsing-remitting disease fulfilling revised McDonald criteria were used as multiple sclerosis controls. Bulk CD8+ and CD4+ T cells were purified magnetically by negative isolation, whereas CD8+ TEMRA cells were enriched by FACS. Blood was collected in EDTA tubes and processed within 24 hours, with PBMCs isolated through density gradient centrifugation. PBMCs intended for TCR sequencing were cryopreserved in liquid nitrogen and were subsequently thawed in a 37 degrees C water bath. The sorted or isolated CD4+, CD8+ and CD8+ TEMRA cells had a purity of 90% or higher. In regard to this clonotype: Its cognate antigen has yet to be identified. The record has no base qualities; no much larger clone is one base away.

The receptor comes from a human donor with multiple sclerosis. The sequence joins TRBV5-1 to TRBJ2-1, and perhaps TRBD2 as D gene, on 6 matching bases. Sequences were obtained from CD4+ T cells from PBMCs. The nucleotides are TGCGCCAGCAGCGACGGTAGGGCTAGCGAGTCCTACAATGAGCAGTTCTTC. Translated, this is CASSDGRASESYNEQFF.